Below, 6 T cell receptor beta chains from the same sample are listed, as sequenced in a study of technical replicates of blood from a handful of donors. Sequenced by immunoSEQ multiplex PCR; TCRdb stores in-frame clones only, minus some. Of just over 95,000 clones listed, nearly 97% were seen once; the top ten hold less than 0.25%. Sample: T cells isolated from PBMCs. These receptors all stem from a human donor in good health.

This clone is a singleton in its sample. The chain couples TRBV28 to TRBJ1-1; 9 bases are shared with TRBD1. V gave up 6 bases and J gave up 5 bases; unmatched junction bases: 10. The CDR3 loop spans 15 amino acids. Germline CDR1 MDHEN, CDR2 SYDVKM. DNA for the CDR3: TGTGCCAGCAGATTCACAGGGGGCGTTAGGACTGAAGCTTTCTTT. This gives the protein CASRFTGGVRTEAFF.

The chain carries TRBV7-9 and TRBJ2-7; TRBD1 matches 11 bases. The CDR3 runs to 14 residues. Trimming at V came to 5 bases and at J to 6 bases, leaving 6 bases not matched to a gene. CDR1 and CDR2 from the germline V gene are SEHNR and FQNEAQ (reference sequence). The CDR3 spells CASSATGTGGEQYF. For the CDR3, the DNA is TGTGCCAGCAGCGCGACCGGGACAGGGGGCGAGCAGTACTTC.

The chain recombines TRBV18 with TRBJ1-4, with 8 positions matching TRBD1. The CDR3 contains 14 residues. Germline trimming cut 3 bases from V and 8 bases from J; bases unmatched to any gene: 5. Looked up from germline, CDR1 is KGHSH and CDR2 is LQKENI. CDR3 region: CASSPKGQVEKLFF. DNA of the CDR3: TGTGCCAGCTCACCGAAGGGACAGGTCGAAAAACTGTTTTTT.

This chain uses TRBV6-1 with TRBJ1-5, with TRBD1 identical over 8 bases. J gave up 6 bases and V 5 bases, and 6 bases lay outside the gene matches. There are 14 residues in the CDR3. CDR1 MNHNS and CDR2 SASEGT come from the germline V gene. The CDR3 loop is CASSSRQGSQPQHF. The CDR3 DNA reads TGTGCCAGCAGTAGCCGACAGGGGAGTCAGCCCCAGCATTTT.

This rearrangement joins TRBV10-3 to TRBJ1-2; 8 bases match TRBD1. Germline V gene lookup returns CDR1 ENHRY and CDR2 SYGVKD. Trimming took 4 bases from V and 7 from J; bases not matched to a gene: 5. This CDR3 is 13 amino acids long. The CDR3 DNA follows: TGTGCCATCAGTGGGACAGGGTCTGGTGGCTACACCTTC. It specifies CAISGTGSGGYTF.

The V gene is TRBV4-2, the J gene TRBJ1-2; tentatively, D is TRBD1 (6 bases). V lost 4 bases, J lost 8 bases, and 23 bases lay in between. The CDR3 length is 16 residues. Germline V gene data show CDR1 as LGHNA and CDR2 as YNFKEQ. For the CDR3, the DNA is TGTGCCAGCAGCCCAACCAATCTATATCGGACAGACGGCTACACCTTC. The encoded protein is CASSPTNLYRTDGYTF.